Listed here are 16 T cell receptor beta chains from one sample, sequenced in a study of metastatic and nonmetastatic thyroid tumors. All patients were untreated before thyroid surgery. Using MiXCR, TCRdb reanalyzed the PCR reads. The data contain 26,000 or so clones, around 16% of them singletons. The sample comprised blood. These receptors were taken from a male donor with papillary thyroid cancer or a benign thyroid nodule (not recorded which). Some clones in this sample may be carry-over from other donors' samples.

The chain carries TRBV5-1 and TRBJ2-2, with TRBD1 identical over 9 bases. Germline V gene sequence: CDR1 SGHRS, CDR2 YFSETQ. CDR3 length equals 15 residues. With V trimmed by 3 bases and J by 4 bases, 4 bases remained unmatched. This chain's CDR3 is CASSSLTGGTGELFF. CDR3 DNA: TGCGCCAGCAGCTCGCTGACAGGGGGCACCGGGGAGCTGTTTTTT.

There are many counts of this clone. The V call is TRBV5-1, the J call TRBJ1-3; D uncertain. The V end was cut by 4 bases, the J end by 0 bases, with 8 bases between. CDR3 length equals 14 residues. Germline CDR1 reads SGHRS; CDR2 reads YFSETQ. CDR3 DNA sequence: TGCGCCAGCAGCCCGGAGAGCTCTGGAAACACCATATATTTT. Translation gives CASSPESSGNTIYF.

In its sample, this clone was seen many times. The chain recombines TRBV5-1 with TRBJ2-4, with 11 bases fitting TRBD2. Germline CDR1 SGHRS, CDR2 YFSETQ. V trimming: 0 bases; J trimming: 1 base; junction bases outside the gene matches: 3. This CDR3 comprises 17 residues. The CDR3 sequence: CASSLGASGRAKNIQYF. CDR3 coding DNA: TGCGCCAGCAGCTTGGGGGCTAGCGGGAGGGCCAAAAACATTCAGTACTTC.

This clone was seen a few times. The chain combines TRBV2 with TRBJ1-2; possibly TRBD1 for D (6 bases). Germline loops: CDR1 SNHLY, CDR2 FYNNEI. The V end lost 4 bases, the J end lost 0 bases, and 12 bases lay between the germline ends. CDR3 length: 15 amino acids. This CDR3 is CASSGGGLANYGYTF. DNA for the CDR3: TGTGCCAGCAGTGGGGGGGGCTTAGCTAACTATGGCTACACCTTC.

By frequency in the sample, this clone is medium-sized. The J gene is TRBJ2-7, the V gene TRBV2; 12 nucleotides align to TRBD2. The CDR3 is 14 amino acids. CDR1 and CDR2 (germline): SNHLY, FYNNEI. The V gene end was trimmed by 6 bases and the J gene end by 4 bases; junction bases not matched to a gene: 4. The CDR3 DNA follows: TGTGCCAGCAGGGAACTAGCGGGAGGATACGAGCAGTACTTC. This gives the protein CASRELAGGYEQYF.

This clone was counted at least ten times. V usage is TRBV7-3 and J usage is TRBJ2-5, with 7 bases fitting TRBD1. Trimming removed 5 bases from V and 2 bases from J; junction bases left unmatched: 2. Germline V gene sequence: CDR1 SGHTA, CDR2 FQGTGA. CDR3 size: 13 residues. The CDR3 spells CASSQGQQETQYF. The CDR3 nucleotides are TGTGCCAGCAGCCAGGGACAGCAAGAGACCCAGTACTTC.

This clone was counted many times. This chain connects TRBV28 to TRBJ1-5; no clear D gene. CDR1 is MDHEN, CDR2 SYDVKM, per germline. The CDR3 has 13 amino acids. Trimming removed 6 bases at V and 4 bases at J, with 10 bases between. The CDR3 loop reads CASRSNGNQPQHF. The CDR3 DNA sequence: TGTGCCAGCAGATCCAATGGGAATCAGCCCCAGCATTTT.

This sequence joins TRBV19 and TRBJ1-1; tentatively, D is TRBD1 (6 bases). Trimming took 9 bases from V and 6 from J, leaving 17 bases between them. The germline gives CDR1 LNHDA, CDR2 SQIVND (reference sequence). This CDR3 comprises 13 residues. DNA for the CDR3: TGTGCCAGCCGGTACAGGGAAGTTCCTGAAGCTTTCTTT. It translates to CASRYREVPEAFF.

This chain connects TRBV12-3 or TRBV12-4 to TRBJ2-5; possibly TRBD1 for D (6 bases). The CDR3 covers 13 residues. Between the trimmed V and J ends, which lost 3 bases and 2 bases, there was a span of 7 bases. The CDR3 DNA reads TGTGCCAGCAGTTTCACAGGGCAAGAGACCCAGTACTTC. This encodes CASSFTGQETQYF.

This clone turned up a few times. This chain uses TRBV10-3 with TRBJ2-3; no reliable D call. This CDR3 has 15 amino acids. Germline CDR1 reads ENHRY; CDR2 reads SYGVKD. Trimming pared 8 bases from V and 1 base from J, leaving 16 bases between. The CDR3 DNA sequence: TGTGCCATCTCGTCCCAGTGGTCGTGCACAGATACGCAGTATTTT. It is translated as CAISSQWSCTDTQYF.

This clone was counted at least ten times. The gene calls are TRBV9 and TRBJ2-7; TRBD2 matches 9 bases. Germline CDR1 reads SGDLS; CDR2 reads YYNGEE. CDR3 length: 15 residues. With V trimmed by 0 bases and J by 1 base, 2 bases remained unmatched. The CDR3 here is CASSVGGGDSYEQYF. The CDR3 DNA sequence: TGTGCCAGCAGCGTAGGCGGGGGGGATTCCTACGAGCAGTACTTC.

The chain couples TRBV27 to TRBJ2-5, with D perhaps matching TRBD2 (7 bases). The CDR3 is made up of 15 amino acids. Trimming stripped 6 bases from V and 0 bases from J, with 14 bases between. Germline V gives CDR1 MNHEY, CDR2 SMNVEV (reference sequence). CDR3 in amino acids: CASRGGGADQETQYF. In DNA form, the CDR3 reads TGTGCCAGCAGGGGGGGGGGGGCGGACCAAGAGACCCAGTACTTC.

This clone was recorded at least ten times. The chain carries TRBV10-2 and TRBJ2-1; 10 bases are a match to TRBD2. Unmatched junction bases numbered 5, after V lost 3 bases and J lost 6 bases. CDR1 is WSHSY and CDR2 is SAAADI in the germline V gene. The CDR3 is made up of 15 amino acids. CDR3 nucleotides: TGCGCCAGCAGTGAAAGTCTAGCGGGAGTCAATGAGCAGTTCTTC. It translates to CASSESLAGVNEQFF.

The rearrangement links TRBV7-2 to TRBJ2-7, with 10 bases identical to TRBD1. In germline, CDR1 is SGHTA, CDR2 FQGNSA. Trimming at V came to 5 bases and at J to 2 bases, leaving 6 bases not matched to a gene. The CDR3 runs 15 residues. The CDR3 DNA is TGTGCCAGCAGCCGCGGAGGACAGGGGGCCTACGAGCAGTACTTC. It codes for CASSRGGQGAYEQYF.

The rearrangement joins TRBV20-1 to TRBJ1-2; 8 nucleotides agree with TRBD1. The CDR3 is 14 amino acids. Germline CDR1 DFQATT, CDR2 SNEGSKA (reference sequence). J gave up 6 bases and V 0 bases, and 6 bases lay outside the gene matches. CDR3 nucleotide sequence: TGCAGTGCTAGAGATGTGGACAGGGAGAATGGCTACACCTTC. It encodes CSARDVDRENGYTF.

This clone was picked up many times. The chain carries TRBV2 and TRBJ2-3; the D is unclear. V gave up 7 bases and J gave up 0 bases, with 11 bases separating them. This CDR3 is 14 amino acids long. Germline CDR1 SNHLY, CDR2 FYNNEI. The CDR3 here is CASTLNLSTDTQYF. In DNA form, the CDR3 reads TGTGCCAGCACTTTAAATCTTAGCACAGATACGCAGTATTTT.